This TCR beta chain originates from a study of blood T cell repertoires in COVID-19. Background on the study: T cells, B-cell-depleted T cells, or PBMCs provided the cDNA or gDNA that served as material.

This CDR3 contains 15 residues. Germline CDR1 MDHEN, CDR2 SYDVKM. Germline trimming cut 4 bases from V and 5 bases from J; bases unmatched to any gene: 8. In the original analysis: Amplifying reference gene primers gave estimates of nucleated cell counts. The protocol was immunoSEQ multiplex PCR, while the TCRdb copy is restricted to in-frame clones and leaves out a portion. V, J and clone size are taken as reported in that table, and D and trimming were inferred from the DNA itself. Counted here are approximately 150,000 clones, about 83% occurring once; the ten biggest clones make up around 5%. Sequencing was performed on peripheral blood. This TCR derives from a human donor in a cohort sampled during active COVID-19. This chain connects TRBV28 to TRBJ2-7; 10 nucleotides line up with TRBD1. The CDR3 region has the DNA TGTGCCAGCAGTTCACTCGGGACAGGGGTGAACGAGCAGTACTTC. It codes for CASSSLGTGVNEQYF.